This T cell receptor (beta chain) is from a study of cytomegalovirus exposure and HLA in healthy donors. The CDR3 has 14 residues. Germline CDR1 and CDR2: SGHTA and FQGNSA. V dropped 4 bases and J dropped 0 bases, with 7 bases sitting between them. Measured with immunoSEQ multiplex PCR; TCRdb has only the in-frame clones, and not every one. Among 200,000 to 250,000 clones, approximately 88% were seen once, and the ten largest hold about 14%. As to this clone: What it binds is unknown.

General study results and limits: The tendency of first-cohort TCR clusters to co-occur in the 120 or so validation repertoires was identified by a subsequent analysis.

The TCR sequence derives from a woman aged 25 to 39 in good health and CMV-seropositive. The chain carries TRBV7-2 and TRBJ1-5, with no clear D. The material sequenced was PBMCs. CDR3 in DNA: TGTGCCAGCAGCTCTGAATCTAGCAATCAGCCCCAGCATTTT. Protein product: CASSSESSNQPQHF.